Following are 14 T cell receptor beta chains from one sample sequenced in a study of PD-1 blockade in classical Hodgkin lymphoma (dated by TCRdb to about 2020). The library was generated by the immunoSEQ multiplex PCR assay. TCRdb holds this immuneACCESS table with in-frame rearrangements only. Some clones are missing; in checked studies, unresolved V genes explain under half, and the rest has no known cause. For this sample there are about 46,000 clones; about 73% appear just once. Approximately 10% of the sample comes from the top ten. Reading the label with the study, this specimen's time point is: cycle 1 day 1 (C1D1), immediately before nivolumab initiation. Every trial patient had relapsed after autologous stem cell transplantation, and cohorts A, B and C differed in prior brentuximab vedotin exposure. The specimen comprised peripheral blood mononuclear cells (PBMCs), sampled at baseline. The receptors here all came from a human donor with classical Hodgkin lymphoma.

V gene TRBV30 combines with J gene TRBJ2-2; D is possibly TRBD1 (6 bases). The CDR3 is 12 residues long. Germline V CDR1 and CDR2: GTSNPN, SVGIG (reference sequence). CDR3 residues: CAGQQGTGELFF. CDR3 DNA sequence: TGTGCTGGACAGCAGGGCACCGGGGAGCTGTTTTTT.

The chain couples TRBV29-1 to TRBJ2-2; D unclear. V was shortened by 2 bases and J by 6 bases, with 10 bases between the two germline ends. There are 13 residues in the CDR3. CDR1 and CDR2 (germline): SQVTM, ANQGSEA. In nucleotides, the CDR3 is TGCAGCGTTGAAATAGTTTCCCCCGGGGAGCTGTTTTTT. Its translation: CSVEIVSPGELFF.

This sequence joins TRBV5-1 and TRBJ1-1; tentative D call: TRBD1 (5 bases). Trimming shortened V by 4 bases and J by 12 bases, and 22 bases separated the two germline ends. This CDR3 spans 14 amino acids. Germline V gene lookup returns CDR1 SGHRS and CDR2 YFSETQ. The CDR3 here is CASSLQGGRDLSFF. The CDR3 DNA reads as TGCGCCAGCAGCCTCCAAGGCGGCAGGGATTTATCTTTCTTT.

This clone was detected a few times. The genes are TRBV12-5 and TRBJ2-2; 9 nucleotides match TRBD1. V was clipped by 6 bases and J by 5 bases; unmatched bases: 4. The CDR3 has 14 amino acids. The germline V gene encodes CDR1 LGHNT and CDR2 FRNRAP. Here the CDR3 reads CASGGTGRTGELFF. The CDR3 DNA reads TGTGCTAGTGGCGGGACAGGGAGAACCGGGGAGCTGTTTTTT.

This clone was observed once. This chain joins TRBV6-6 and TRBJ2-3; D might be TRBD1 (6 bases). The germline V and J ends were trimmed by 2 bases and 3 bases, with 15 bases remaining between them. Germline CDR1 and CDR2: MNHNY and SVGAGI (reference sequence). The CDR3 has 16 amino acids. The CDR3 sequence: CASSYRWGPSTDTQYF. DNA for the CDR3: TGTGCCAGCAGTTACAGGTGGGGGCCCTCGACAGATACGCAGTATTTT.

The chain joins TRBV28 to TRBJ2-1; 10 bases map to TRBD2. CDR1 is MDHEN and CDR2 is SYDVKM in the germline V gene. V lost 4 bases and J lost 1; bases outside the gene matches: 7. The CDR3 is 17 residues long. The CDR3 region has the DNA TGTGCCAGCAGTTATCTAGCGGGAGCTTCTTCCTACAATGAGCAGTTCTTC. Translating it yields CASSYLAGASSYNEQFF.

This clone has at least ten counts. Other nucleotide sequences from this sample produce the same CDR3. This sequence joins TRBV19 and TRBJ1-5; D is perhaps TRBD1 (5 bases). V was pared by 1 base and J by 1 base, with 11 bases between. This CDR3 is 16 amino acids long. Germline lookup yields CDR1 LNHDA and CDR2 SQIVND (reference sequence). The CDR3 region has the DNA TGTGCCAGTAGTATAGTTTTGGGGGGGAGCAATCAGCCCCAGCATTTT. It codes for CASSIVLGGSNQPQHF.

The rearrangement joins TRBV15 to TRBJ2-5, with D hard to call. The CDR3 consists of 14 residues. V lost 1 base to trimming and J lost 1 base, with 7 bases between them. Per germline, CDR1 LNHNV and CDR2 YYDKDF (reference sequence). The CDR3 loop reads CATSRVTSQETQYF. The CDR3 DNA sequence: TGTGCCACCAGCAGAGTTACGAGCCAAGAGACCCAGTACTTC.

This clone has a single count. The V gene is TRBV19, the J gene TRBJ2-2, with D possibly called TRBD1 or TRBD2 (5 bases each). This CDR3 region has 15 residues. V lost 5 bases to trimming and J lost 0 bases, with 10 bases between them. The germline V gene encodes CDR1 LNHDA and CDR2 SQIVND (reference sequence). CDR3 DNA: TGTGCCAGTAGTTTCGGGACGGCGAACACCGGGGAGCTGTTTTTT. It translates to CASSFGTANTGELFF.

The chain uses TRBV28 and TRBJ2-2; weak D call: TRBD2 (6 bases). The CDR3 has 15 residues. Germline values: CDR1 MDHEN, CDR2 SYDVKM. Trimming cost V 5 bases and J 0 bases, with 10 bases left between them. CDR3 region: CASSRLGTNTGELFF. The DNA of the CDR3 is TGTGCCAGCAGTAGACTAGGGACGAACACCGGGGAGCTGTTTTTT.

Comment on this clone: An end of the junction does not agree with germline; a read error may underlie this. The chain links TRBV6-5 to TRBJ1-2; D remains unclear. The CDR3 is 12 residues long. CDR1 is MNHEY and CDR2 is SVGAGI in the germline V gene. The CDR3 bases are TGTACCAGCGGGGAGGGCCTCTATGGCTACACCTTC. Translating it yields CTSGEGLYGYTF.

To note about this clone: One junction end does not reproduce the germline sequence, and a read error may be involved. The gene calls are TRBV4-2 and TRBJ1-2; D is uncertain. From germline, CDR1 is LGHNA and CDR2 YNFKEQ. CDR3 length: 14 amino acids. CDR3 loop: CASSQDEANFGYTF. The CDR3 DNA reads TGTGCCAGCAGCCAAGATGAAGCCAACTTTGGCTACACCTTC.

Here the CDR3 DNA reads TGTGCCTGGATTTCTCTTACAGGGTACCAAGAGACCCAGTACTTC. The encoded protein is CAWISLTGYQETQYF. This chain uses TRBV30 with TRBJ2-5; tentatively, D is TRBD1 (6 bases). The CDR3 is made up of 15 amino acids. CDR1 GTSNPN and CDR2 SVGIG come from the germline V gene (reference sequence). V lost 4 bases to trimming and J lost 0 bases, with 15 bases between them.

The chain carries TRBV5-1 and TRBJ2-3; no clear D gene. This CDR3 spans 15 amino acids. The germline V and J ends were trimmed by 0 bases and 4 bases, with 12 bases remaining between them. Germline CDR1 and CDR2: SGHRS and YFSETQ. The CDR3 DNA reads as TGCGCCAGCAGCTTGGTGGGGTTGAAAGCAGATACGCAGTATTTT. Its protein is CASSLVGLKADTQYF.